This is a list of T cell receptor beta chains from one sample in a study of vaccination and CD4 T cells after COVID-19. The antigens for these receptors are not known. TCRdb analysed the PCR reads with MiXCR anew, one entry per CDR3 protein. Of 15,000 to 25,000 distinct CDR3 sequences in the sample, 45% to 55% were seen once. The sample comprised CD4+ T cells from blood, cultured in vitro. The source is a human donor who had recovered from COVID-19. Both conserved end residues are part of each CDR3. The order of the fields is J gene, V gene, CDR3 length, D gene, clone size, CDR3 DNA, CDR3 protein. D genes are given only for firm matches. Where a row states a size, it is once, few, many or the class of an expanded clone; other rows omit it.

J gene: TRBJ1-2; V gene: TRBV19; CDR3 length: 14; D gene: -; clone size: -; CDR3 DNA: TGTGCCAGTAAAGGGACCGCGACTACCTATGGCTACACCTTC; CDR3 protein: CASKGTATTYGYTF
J gene: TRBJ2-2; V gene: TRBV19; CDR3 length: 15; D gene: -; clone size: few; CDR3 DNA: TGTGCCAGTAGTATAGATCACTGGAACACCGGGGAGCTGTTTTTT; CDR3 protein: CASSIDHWNTGELFF
J gene: TRBJ1-6; V gene: TRBV6-5; CDR3 length: 15; D gene: -; clone size: -; CDR3 DNA: TGTGCCAGCAGTTCCGGGAGGGGCATGAATTCACCCCTCCACTTT; CDR3 protein: CASSSGRGMNSPLHF
J gene: TRBJ1-5; V gene: TRBV28; CDR3 length: 13; D gene: -; clone size: few; CDR3 DNA: TGTGCCAGCAGTGTGACGAAATCAGGGACCCAGCATTTT; CDR3 protein: CASSVTKSGTQHF
J gene: TRBJ2-5; V gene: TRBV7-6; CDR3 length: 15; D gene: -; clone size: -; CDR3 DNA: TGTGCCAGCAGCTTCTCCCGGGGCCAGGGAGAGACCCAGTACTTC; CDR3 protein: CASSFSRGQGETQYF
J gene: TRBJ2-1; V gene: TRBV10-1; CDR3 length: 14; D gene: -; clone size: -; CDR3 DNA: TGCGCCAGCAGTGAATTTAGGACGGTCAATGAGCAGTTCTTC; CDR3 protein: CASSEFRTVNEQFF
J gene: TRBJ2-7; V gene: TRBV7-2; CDR3 length: 16; D gene: TRBD2; clone size: -; CDR3 DNA: TGTGCCAGCAGCTTACTAGCGGGAGTGCCACCCTACGAGCAGTACTTC; CDR3 protein: CASSLLAGVPPYEQYF
J gene: TRBJ2-7; V gene: TRBV11-2; CDR3 length: 16; D gene: -; clone size: -; CDR3 DNA: TGTGCCAGCACCGTACAGGTGGGGGTCCCATCCTACGAGCAGTACTTC; CDR3 protein: CASTVQVGVPSYEQYF
J gene: TRBJ1-6; V gene: TRBV9; CDR3 length: 15; D gene: TRBD1; clone size: -; CDR3 DNA: TGTGCCAGCAGCCCACAGGGGGGGAGGTCGGAGGCCCTCCACTTT; CDR3 protein: CASSPQGGRSEALHF
J gene: TRBJ2-2; V gene: TRBV7-6; CDR3 length: 15; D gene: -; clone size: -; CDR3 DNA: TGTGCCAGCAGCCCCGTCCGGGGGGCAACCGGGGAGCTGTTTTTT; CDR3 protein: CASSPVRGATGELFF
J gene: TRBJ2-3; V gene: TRBV5-4; CDR3 length: 15; D gene: -; clone size: -; CDR3 DNA: TGTGCCAGCAGCGCCGACGGACTATCCACAGATACGCAGTATTTT; CDR3 protein: CASSADGLSTDTQYF
J gene: TRBJ2-7; V gene: TRBV11-2; CDR3 length: 16; D gene: TRBD2; clone size: -; CDR3 DNA: TGTGCCAGCAGCCCCCGACTAGCGGGATCTCCGGGCGAGCAGTACTTC; CDR3 protein: CASSPRLAGSPGEQYF
J gene: TRBJ2-6; V gene: TRBV20-1; CDR3 length: 16; D gene: TRBD1; clone size: few; CDR3 DNA: TGCAGTGCTATACCGGGACAGAACTCTGGGGCCAACGTCCTGACTTTC; CDR3 protein: CSAIPGQNSGANVLTF
J gene: TRBJ1-1; V gene: TRBV6-5; CDR3 length: 13; D gene: TRBD1; clone size: -; CDR3 DNA: TGTGCCAGCAGTTCCCTTCGGGACAGCCAAGCTTTCTTT; CDR3 protein: CASSSLRDSQAFF
J gene: TRBJ2-7; V gene: TRBV14; CDR3 length: 15; D gene: TRBD1; clone size: once; CDR3 DNA: TGTGCCAGCAGCCAGTGGGACAGGCCAAGGTACGAGCAGTACTTC; CDR3 protein: CASSQWDRPRYEQYF
J gene: TRBJ2-7; V gene: TRBV24-1; CDR3 length: 15; D gene: TRBD2; clone size: few; CDR3 DNA: TGTGCCACCAGTGACGGGGGGGGGTCTTGGAACGAGCAGTACTTC; CDR3 protein: CATSDGGGSWNEQYF
J gene: TRBJ1-2; V gene: TRBV11-3; CDR3 length: 13; D gene: -; clone size: -; CDR3 DNA: TGTGCCAGCAGCCCCGGGGCGAGGGGTGGCTACACCTTC; CDR3 protein: CASSPGARGGYTF
J gene: TRBJ2-3; V gene: TRBV20-1; CDR3 length: 14; D gene: TRBD2; clone size: -; CDR3 DNA: TGCAGTGCTTTGACTAGCGGTAGCACAGATACGCAGTATTTT; CDR3 protein: CSALTSGSTDTQYF
J gene: TRBJ1-1; V gene: TRBV19; CDR3 length: 14; D gene: -; clone size: few; CDR3 DNA: TGTGCCAGTAGCTCGACAGGTTTCAACACTGAAGCTTTCTTT; CDR3 protein: CASSSTGFNTEAFF
J gene: TRBJ1-2; V gene: TRBV30; CDR3 length: 11; D gene: -; clone size: once; CDR3 DNA: TGTGCCTGGGCGGACATGCGGGGCTACACCTTC; CDR3 protein: CAWADMRGYTF
J gene: TRBJ2-1; V gene: TRBV20-1; CDR3 length: 15; D gene: -; clone size: -; CDR3 DNA: TGCAGTGCTAGGGCGGGACCGAGCTCCTACAATGAGCAGTTCTTC; CDR3 protein: CSARAGPSSYNEQFF
J gene: TRBJ2-1; V gene: TRBV20-1; CDR3 length: 15; D gene: -; clone size: -; CDR3 DNA: TGCAGTGCTAGAGATCCAGGGACTGTTAGCAATGAGCAGTTCTTC; CDR3 protein: CSARDPGTVSNEQFF
J gene: TRBJ2-4; V gene: TRBV20-1; CDR3 length: 15; D gene: -; clone size: few; CDR3 DNA: TGCAGTGCTGATGACCGGGCCTTAGCCAAAAACATTCAGTACTTC; CDR3 protein: CSADDRALAKNIQYF
J gene: TRBJ2-1; V gene: TRBV20-1; CDR3 length: 17; D gene: TRBD2; clone size: -; CDR3 DNA: TGCAGTGCTGGGCGGCTAGGCGGGAGCAGCGGTTTGGATGAGCAGTTCTTC; CDR3 protein: CSAGRLGGSSGLDEQFF
J gene: TRBJ2-7; V gene: TRBV12-3/TRBV12-4; CDR3 length: 13; D gene: -; clone size: -; CDR3 DNA: TGTGCCAGCAGTTTTGGCAGGGGATACGAGCAGTACTTC; CDR3 protein: CASSFGRGYEQYF
J gene: TRBJ1-1; V gene: TRBV6-1; CDR3 length: 12; D gene: -; clone size: few; CDR3 DNA: TGTGCCAGCAGAGCTAGACAGCTTGAAGCTTTCTTT; CDR3 protein: CASRARQLEAFF
J gene: TRBJ1-6; V gene: TRBV6-2/TRBV6-3; CDR3 length: 15; D gene: TRBD1; clone size: -; CDR3 DNA: TGTGCCAGCAGTCTAGGGACAGGGCTCTCCTCACCCCTCCACTTT; CDR3 protein: CASSLGTGLSSPLHF
J gene: TRBJ2-6; V gene: TRBV20-1; CDR3 length: 16; D gene: TRBD2; clone size: few; CDR3 DNA: TGCAGTGCTAGACCTAGCGGGGCCTCTGGGGCCAACGTCCTGACTTTC; CDR3 protein: CSARPSGASGANVLTF
J gene: TRBJ1-1; V gene: TRBV6-1; CDR3 length: 13; D gene: -; clone size: -; CDR3 DNA: TGTGCCAGCAGTCCCCGCGGGCACACTGAAGCTTTCTTT; CDR3 protein: CASSPRGHTEAFF
J gene: TRBJ2-5; V gene: TRBV5-5; CDR3 length: 15; D gene: TRBD1; clone size: -; CDR3 DNA: TGTGCCAGCAGCCTAAGGGACAGGTACCAAGAGACCCAGTACTTC; CDR3 protein: CASSLRDRYQETQYF
J gene: TRBJ1-4; V gene: TRBV15; CDR3 length: 16; D gene: -; clone size: -; CDR3 DNA: TGTGCCACCAGCAGAGTAGGAGGGTCCTTTAATGAAAAACTGTTTTTT; CDR3 protein: CATSRVGGSFNEKLFF
J gene: TRBJ2-5; V gene: TRBV28; CDR3 length: 16; D gene: -; clone size: -; CDR3 DNA: TGTGCCAGCACCCTCAGAGGGGACACTAGAGGGGAGACCCAGTACTTC; CDR3 protein: CASTLRGDTRGETQYF
J gene: TRBJ1-5; V gene: TRBV24-1; CDR3 length: 15; D gene: TRBD1; clone size: few; CDR3 DNA: TGTGCCACCAGTGACCCGGGACAGAGCAATCAGCCCCAGCATTTT; CDR3 protein: CATSDPGQSNQPQHF
J gene: TRBJ1-1; V gene: TRBV29-1; CDR3 length: 13; D gene: -; clone size: -; CDR3 DNA: TGCAGCGTGGGTGCGCAAGGAAACACTGAAGCTTTCTTT; CDR3 protein: CSVGAQGNTEAFF
J gene: TRBJ2-2; V gene: TRBV2; CDR3 length: 17; D gene: -; clone size: -; CDR3 DNA: TGTGCCAGCAGTGATCTAGGGGATATGGCGGGCACCGGGGAGCTGTTTTTT; CDR3 protein: CASSDLGDMAGTGELFF
J gene: TRBJ1-1; V gene: TRBV20-1; CDR3 length: 13; D gene: -; clone size: -; CDR3 DNA: TGCAGTGCTAGTCCGGGGGGGGCTACTGAAGCTTTCTTT; CDR3 protein: CSASPGGATEAFF
J gene: TRBJ1-1; V gene: TRBV30; CDR3 length: 16; D gene: -; clone size: -; CDR3 DNA: TGTGCCTGGGGAGTCCTTACCCCAGCGGGAAACACTGAAGCTTTCTTT; CDR3 protein: CAWGVLTPAGNTEAFF
J gene: TRBJ2-1; V gene: TRBV20-1; CDR3 length: 15; D gene: TRBD1; clone size: -; CDR3 DNA: TGCAGTGCTAGGGCGGGGACAGGGGACGTCGATGAGCAGTTCTTC; CDR3 protein: CSARAGTGDVDEQFF
J gene: TRBJ1-1; V gene: TRBV2; CDR3 length: 12; D gene: -; clone size: -; CDR3 DNA: TGTGCCAGCAGTGAAGTGAACACTGAAGCTTTCTTT; CDR3 protein: CASSEVNTEAFF
J gene: TRBJ2-7; V gene: TRBV20-1; CDR3 length: 13; D gene: -; clone size: -; CDR3 DNA: TGCAGTGCTCCTCGGGGCCTCTCCTACGAGCAGTACTTC; CDR3 protein: CSAPRGLSYEQYF
J gene: TRBJ2-7; V gene: TRBV12-3/TRBV12-4; CDR3 length: 14; D gene: TRBD2; clone size: -; CDR3 DNA: TGTGCCAGCAGTTTAACGGGGGGGAGTTACGAGCAGTATTTC; CDR3 protein: CASSLTGGSYEQYF
J gene: TRBJ1-2; V gene: TRBV20-1; CDR3 length: 17; D gene: TRBD1; clone size: -; CDR3 DNA: TGCAGTGCCAATAACGGGACAGGGCGCGTACCTAACTATGGCTACACCTTC; CDR3 protein: CSANNGTGRVPNYGYTF
J gene: TRBJ1-1; V gene: TRBV20-1; CDR3 length: 15; D gene: -; clone size: few; CDR3 DNA: TGCAGTGCTAGAGTGTTGGGCAGGGATGTTCCTGAAGCTTTCTTT; CDR3 protein: CSARVLGRDVPEAFF
J gene: TRBJ1-6; V gene: TRBV6-1; CDR3 length: 13; D gene: -; clone size: few; CDR3 DNA: TGTGCCAGCAAGGCCAGGCGGGATTCACCCCTCCACTTT; CDR3 protein: CASKARRDSPLHF
J gene: TRBJ2-7; V gene: TRBV6-5; CDR3 length: 16; D gene: TRBD2; clone size: -; CDR3 DNA: TGTGCCAGCAGTTCTGGACTAGCGGGAGGATTGGGTGAGCAGTACTTC; CDR3 protein: CASSSGLAGGLGEQYF
J gene: TRBJ1-2; V gene: TRBV11-2; CDR3 length: 17; D gene: TRBD1; clone size: -; CDR3 DNA: TGTGCCAGCAGCTTATTTCTCGGGTTGCAGGGGGCAATCGGCTACACCTTC; CDR3 protein: CASSLFLGLQGAIGYTF
J gene: TRBJ2-2; V gene: TRBV7-2; CDR3 length: 14; D gene: -; clone size: -; CDR3 DNA: TGTGCCAGCAGCTGGGGGGGGGCCACCGGGGAGCTGTTTTTT; CDR3 protein: CASSWGGATGELFF
J gene: TRBJ1-1; V gene: TRBV11-2; CDR3 length: 19; D gene: -; clone size: -; CDR3 DNA: TGTGCCAGCAGCCCCCGCAACGCGGGAGGCGGGAGACCCAACACTGAAGCTTTCTTT; CDR3 protein: CASSPRNAGGGRPNTEAFF
J gene: TRBJ1-5; V gene: TRBV27; CDR3 length: 13; D gene: -; clone size: few; CDR3 DNA: TGTGCCAGCAGTTTAGGAGCGTACCAGCCCCAGCATTTT; CDR3 protein: CASSLGAYQPQHF
J gene: TRBJ1-3; V gene: TRBV7-6; CDR3 length: 14; D gene: -; clone size: -; CDR3 DNA: TGTGCCAGCAGCTTAGGGACCTCTGGAAACACCATATATTTT; CDR3 protein: CASSLGTSGNTIYF
J gene: TRBJ2-7; V gene: TRBV28; CDR3 length: 14; D gene: -; clone size: -; CDR3 DNA: TGTGCCAGCAGTTTGCAGGGCCCAACCTACGAGCAGTACTTC; CDR3 protein: CASSLQGPTYEQYF
J gene: TRBJ2-3; V gene: TRBV7-6; CDR3 length: 14; D gene: -; clone size: few; CDR3 DNA: TGTGCCAGCAGTGATAGACGGGGCACAGATACGCAGTATTTT; CDR3 protein: CASSDRRGTDTQYF
J gene: TRBJ1-1; V gene: TRBV28; CDR3 length: 15; D gene: TRBD1; clone size: -; CDR3 DNA: TGTGCCAGCTCCCGACAGGACAGGGGGAACACTGAAGCTTTCTTT; CDR3 protein: CASSRQDRGNTEAFF
J gene: TRBJ1-2; V gene: TRBV5-5; CDR3 length: 14; D gene: -; clone size: -; CDR3 DNA: TGTGCCAGCAGCTTATACACCGAAGGCTATGGCTACACCTTC; CDR3 protein: CASSLYTEGYGYTF
J gene: TRBJ1-1; V gene: TRBV7-9; CDR3 length: 19; D gene: -; clone size: -; CDR3 DNA: TGTGCCAGCAGCTTAGAATTCGCAGCCGGAAGGGGTTCGAACACTGAAGCTTTCTTT; CDR3 protein: CASSLEFAAGRGSNTEAFF